The next 9 T cell receptor beta chains were all read from a single sample in a study of shared clonotypes between healthy human individuals. The data were produced by immunoSEQ multiplex PCR, yet TCRdb's version contains in-frame clones alone and is incomplete. The sample includes about 2.4 million clones, roughly 93% of them seen just once. Sample: naive CD4+ T cells from PBMCs. Subset: CD45RA+ positively selected. These receptors came from a man aged 18-30 years in good health. Some clones in this sample may be carry-over from other donors' samples.

This chain links TRBV28 with TRBJ1-5; D might be TRBD1 (5 bases). Germline CDR1 is MDHEN and CDR2 is SYDVKM. The V gene lost 5 bases and the J gene lost 0 bases, with 14 bases spanning the gap. This CDR3 is built from 16 residues. This chain's CDR3 is CASSDFQGYSNQPQHF. The CDR3 nucleotides read TGTGCCAGCAGTGACTTCCAGGGATATAGCAATCAGCCCCAGCATTTT.

CDR3 sequence reads: CSVQSRVDYEQYF. CDR3 sequence (DNA): TGCAGCGTTCAATCCAGGGTGGACTACGAGCAGTACTTC. V and J are TRBV29-1 and TRBJ2-7; a possible D gene is TRBD1 (5 bases). Germline CDR1 SQVTM, CDR2 ANQGSEA. The CDR3 runs 13 residues. V was cut by 5 bases and J by 3 bases, with 14 bases left in between.

The J gene is TRBJ2-5, the V gene TRBV11-2; the D is unclear. This CDR3 has 14 amino acids. Trimming took 3 bases from V and 5 from J, leaving 13 bases between them. CDR1 SGHAT and CDR2 FQNNGV come from the germline V gene. The DNA of the CDR3 is TGTGCCAGCAGCTTTGACCGAGTAGGGGAGACCCAGTACTTC. This encodes CASSFDRVGETQYF.

J is TRBJ2-1 and V is TRBV7-2; 11 bases agree with TRBD2. The CDR3 has 15 residues. The J segment lost 6 bases and the V segment lost 3 bases, leaving 4 bases of the junction unmatched. The germline gives CDR1 SGHTA, CDR2 FQGNSA. The DNA for the CDR3 is TGTGCCAGCAGCTTCAGACTAGCGGGAAGCAATGAGCAGTTCTTC. It encodes CASSFRLAGSNEQFF.

This chain links TRBV10-3 with TRBJ1-1; no clear D gene. V dropped 6 bases and J dropped 1 base, with 9 bases sitting between them. Germline CDR1 ENHRY, CDR2 SYGVKD. The CDR3 is made up of 13 amino acids. CDR3 residues: CAIRSRPNTEAFF. DNA of the CDR3: TGTGCCATCAGGAGTCGCCCGAACACTGAAGCTTTCTTT.

The chain recombines TRBV28 with TRBJ1-5, with 10 nucleotides matching TRBD1. The CDR3 runs 18 residues. V lost 5 bases, J lost 0 bases, and 10 bases stayed unmatched. Looked up from germline, CDR1 is MDHEN and CDR2 is SYDVKM. DNA for the CDR3: TGTGCCAGCAGTCCCGGACAGGGGGACCCCTATAGCAATCAGCCCCAGCATTTT. Protein sequence: CASSPGQGDPYSNQPQHF.

J is TRBJ1-2 and V is TRBV9; 7 nucleotides align to TRBD1. This CDR3 has 17 residues. Germline loops: CDR1 SGDLS, CDR2 YYNGEE. V lost 0 bases to trimming and J lost 8 bases; unmatched junction nucleotides: 16. For the CDR3, the DNA is TGTGCCAGCAGCGTAGCGGGGACGGGGACAGCGAGTCGCGGCTACACCTTC. Its protein product is CASSVAGTGTASRGYTF.

The V and J genes are TRBV2 and TRBJ2-7, with D uncertain. This CDR3 contains 14 residues. Germline V gives CDR1 SNHLY, CDR2 FYNNEI. Trimming cost V 2 bases and J 2 bases, with 10 bases left between them. CDR3 coding DNA: TGTGCCAGCAGTGAACGACTTCTCGCCTACGAGCAGTACTTC. Residues: CASSERLLAYEQYF.

As to this clone: The identical CDR3 is also encoded by other nucleotide sequences in the sample. The CDR3 DNA is TGCGCCAGCAGCTTACAGACAAGCTCCTACAATGAGCAGTTCTTC. Encoded protein: CASSLQTSSYNEQFF. The V gene is TRBV5-1, the J gene TRBJ2-1; D remains unclear. The CDR3 extends over 15 amino acids. V lost 2 bases, J lost 0 bases, and 9 bases lay in between. CDR1 and CDR2 from the germline V gene are SGHRS and YFSETQ.